Listed below are T cell receptor beta chains from one sample, sequenced in a study of type 1 and type 2 diabetes patients. MiXCR, run by TCRdb on the multiplex PCR reads, gives a single entry per CDR3 protein. The sample includes 250,000 or so distinct CDR3 sequences, more than 40% seen only once; the top ten take approximately 14%. Sequenced: peripheral blood mononuclear cells (PBMCs). Receptors originate from a man aged 18 to 29 with type 2 diabetes. CDR3s include the opening cysteine and the closing phenylalanine or tryptophan. The D gene is left open where the match is weak. The size entry is marked missing in some rows and otherwise reads once, few, many or a size class.

j_call: TRBJ2-7; cdr3_length: 16; d_call: TRBD2; clone_size: .; v_call: TRBV10-1; cdr3_aa: CARDVAGGPVAYEQYF; cdr3_nt: TGCGCCAGGGACGTAGCGGGAGGGCCGGTCGCGTACGAGCAGTACTTC
j_call: TRBJ2-3; cdr3_length: 12; d_call: .; clone_size: .; v_call: TRBV19; cdr3_aa: CASSNGQRAQYF; cdr3_nt: TGTGCCAGTAGTAACGGACAGAGGGCGCAGTATTTT
j_call: TRBJ1-4; cdr3_length: 13; d_call: .; clone_size: once; v_call: TRBV6-5; cdr3_aa: CASGLQYNEKLFF; cdr3_nt: TGTGCCAGCGGTCTACAGTATAATGAAAAACTGTTTTTT
j_call: TRBJ1-6; cdr3_length: 15; d_call: .; clone_size: .; v_call: TRBV6-5; cdr3_aa: CASSYSNRYNSPLHF; cdr3_nt: TGTGCCAGCAGTTACTCGAACAGATATAATTCACCCCTCCACTTT
j_call: TRBJ2-7; cdr3_length: 14; d_call: .; clone_size: few; v_call: TRBV9; cdr3_aa: CASSPGTLVWEQYF; cdr3_nt: TGTGCCAGCAGCCCCGGGACCCTCGTGTGGGAGCAGTACTTC
j_call: TRBJ1-1; cdr3_length: 16; d_call: TRBD1; clone_size: .; v_call: TRBV6-1; cdr3_aa: CASSTRTGPKNTEAFF; cdr3_nt: TGTGCCAGCAGTACTCGGACAGGCCCAAAAAACACTGAAGCTTTCTTT
j_call: TRBJ1-1; cdr3_length: 14; d_call: .; clone_size: few; v_call: TRBV10-1; cdr3_aa: CASRAAGGNTEAFF; cdr3_nt: TGCGCCAGCAGAGCCGCCGGGGGTAACACTGAAGCTTTCTTT
j_call: TRBJ1-2; cdr3_length: 14; d_call: .; clone_size: many; v_call: TRBV10-3; cdr3_aa: CAISDSDLPLGYTF; cdr3_nt: TGTGCCATCAGTGACTCCGACTTACCACTAGGCTACACCTTC
j_call: TRBJ1-1; cdr3_length: 12; d_call: TRBD1; clone_size: .; v_call: TRBV29-1; cdr3_aa: CSVQRQGAEAFF; cdr3_nt: TGCAGCGTGCAACGTCAGGGGGCTGAAGCTTTCTTT
j_call: TRBJ1-1; cdr3_length: 13; d_call: .; clone_size: few; v_call: TRBV12-3/TRBV12-4; cdr3_aa: CASSFSGSTEAFF; cdr3_nt: TGTGCCAGCAGTTTCTCGGGGAGCACTGAAGCTTTCTTT